This TCR beta chain is from a study of T cell repertoires in cytomegalovirus infection. Study-wide results and limits: Across the ex vivo response, the dominant clonotypes were HLA-C-restricted CMV-specific TCR beta clonotypes.

V gave up 2 bases and J gave up 0 bases, with 8 bases separating them. The CDR3 is 14 amino acids. Germline V gene data show CDR1 as SNHLY and CDR2 as FYNNEI. Comments on this clonotype: Its matching antigen is unknown.

TCRdb reanalysed the reads using MiXCR and keeps one entry per CDR3 protein. Here the sample spans around 120,000 distinct CDR3 sequences, roughly 41% being singletons. The sample was CD8+ T cells from cultured PBMCs, taken from culture after CMV antigen stimulation. This sequence originates from a human donor in good health (CMV status not recorded). Some clones in this sample may be carry-over from other donors' samples. This chain links TRBV2 with TRBJ2-7; a possible D gene is TRBD1 (5 bases). This chain's CDR3 is CASSETTDSYEQYF. The CDR3 region has the DNA TGTGCCAGCAGTGAAACGACAGACTCCTACGAGCAGTACTTC.